These 21 T cell receptor beta chains were sequenced from one sample in a study of cytomegalovirus exposure and HLA in healthy donors. Only in-frame clones appear in the TCRdb table, and some are missing; sequencing was by immunoSEQ multiplex PCR. The sample holds over 85,000 clones; 84% are singletons and the top ten take roughly 12%. Sequencing was performed on PBMCs. The receptor set was obtained from a woman aged 18-29 years in good health and CMV-seropositive.

The V and J genes are TRBV30 and TRBJ1-5; 11 positions match TRBD1. This CDR3 is built from 14 residues. The junction had 6 bases not matched to a gene; V was cut back by 6 bases and J by 5 bases. Germline CDR1 is GTSNPN and CDR2 is SVGIG (reference sequence). The CDR3 bases are TGTGCCTGCTCCGGACAGGGGGCTTATCAGCCCCAGCATTTT. Translation: CACSGQGAYQPQHF. Full variable domain (remainder filled in from reference TRBV30 and TRBJ1-5): SQTIHQWPATLVQPVGSPLSLECTVEGTSNPNLYWYRQAAGRGLQLLFYSVGIGQISSEVPQNLSASRPQDRQFILSSKKLLLSDSGFYLCACSGQGAYQPQHFGDGTRLSIL.

V usage is TRBV27 and J usage is TRBJ2-2; D possibly corresponds to TRBD2 (7 bases). V gave up 6 bases and J gave up 4 bases, with 18 bases separating them. CDR3 length: 16 residues. Germline V gene data show CDR1 as MNHEY and CDR2 as SMNVEV (reference sequence). Written as DNA, the CDR3 is TGTGCCAGCAGATATTTAGGGGGGGGCCTCACCGGGGAGCTGTTTTTT. As protein: CASRYLGGGLTGELFF.

The chain carries TRBV5-4 and TRBJ1-3; D is ambiguous. The germline V and J ends were trimmed by 5 bases and 6 bases, with 9 bases remaining between them. CDR1 SGHNT and CDR2 YYREEE come from the germline V gene (reference sequence). The CDR3 extends over 12 amino acids. The CDR3 is CASSDFENTIYF. The CDR3 nucleotides read TGTGCCAGCAGTGACTTCGAAAACACCATATATTTT.

The rearrangement uses TRBV6-5 and TRBJ2-7, with D perhaps TRBD1 (6 bases). The V gene's germline CDR1 is MNHEY and CDR2 SVGAGI. The V and J ends lost 7 bases and 2 bases respectively, with 18 bases between them. The CDR3 totals 15 residues. The CDR3 region is CASNSGTSGPYEQYF. The CDR3 region has the DNA TGTGCCAGCAACTCCGGGACATCGGGGCCCTACGAGCAGTACTTC.

The chain couples TRBV19 to TRBJ1-1; D is unclear. Trimming removed 3 bases at V and 5 bases at J, with 19 bases between. Germline CDR1 and CDR2: LNHDA and SQIVND (reference sequence). The CDR3 totals 16 residues. In nucleotides, the CDR3 is TGTGCCAGTAGTATCACCGGAGGCAGGTGGGTTACTGAAGCTTTCTTT. Encoded protein: CASSITGGRWVTEAFF.

CDR3 sequence (DNA): TGTGCCAGCAGGGGAGGACAGGACCACACTGAAGCTTTCTTT. This translates into CASRGGQDHTEAFF. The chain uses TRBV2 and TRBJ1-1; TRBD1 matches at 7 bases. CDR1 is SNHLY and CDR2 is FYNNEI in the germline V gene. After removal of 6 bases from V and 3 bases from J, the junction contained 7 bases not matched to a gene. There are 14 residues in the CDR3. Drawing the rest from reference TRBV2 and TRBJ1-1, the complete variable domain is EPEVTQTPSHQVTQMGQEVILRCVPISNHLYFYWYRQILGQKVEFLVSFYNNEISEKSEIFDDQFSVERPDGSNFTLKIRSTKLEDSAMYFCASRGGQDHTEAFFGQGTRLTVV.

The chain couples TRBV7-9 to TRBJ2-2, with 7 bases matching TRBD2. The length of the CDR3 is 15 residues. Germline V gene data show CDR1 as SEHNR and CDR2 as FQNEAQ (reference sequence). V shed 5 bases and J 5 bases; nucleotides not matched to a gene: 8. The CDR3 loop is CASSRSWRGTGELFF. The CDR3 DNA reads as TGTGCCAGCAGCCGAAGCTGGCGGGGGACCGGGGAGCTGTTTTTT.

As for this clone: Other DNA sequences in the same sample also yield this CDR3. The chain employs TRBV4-3 and TRBJ2-7, with 14 bases identical to TRBD2. Trimming cost V 2 bases and J 4 bases; bases outside gene matches: 1. CDR3 length: 15 amino acids. Germline V gives CDR1 LGHNA, CDR2 YSLEER. The CDR3 DNA sequence: TGCGCCAGCAGCCAACGACTAGCGGGGGGGTACGAGCAGTACTTC. Translation gives CASSQRLAGGYEQYF.

The chain joins TRBV9 to TRBJ1-2; TRBD1 aligns across 10 bases. CDR3 size: 14 residues. Germline CDR1 is SGDLS and CDR2 is YYNGEE. V lost 0 bases, J lost 8 bases, and 4 bases stayed unmatched. CDR3 region: CASSVGDRGGGYTF. The CDR3 DNA follows: TGTGCCAGCAGCGTAGGGGACAGGGGAGGCGGCTACACCTTC.

The genes are TRBV7-9 and TRBJ1-2; TRBD1 agrees at 8 bases. The CDR3 length is 15 residues. The germline gives CDR1 SEHNR, CDR2 FQNEAQ (reference sequence). The V gene end was trimmed by 1 base and the J gene end by 4 bases; junction bases not matched to a gene: 5. CDR3: CASSLGTGPIYGYTF. The CDR3 DNA reads as TGTGCCAGCAGCTTAGGGACAGGGCCGATCTATGGCTACACCTTC.

Points on this clone: The junction differs from germline at one of its ends, possibly a read error. CDR3 DNA: TGTGCCAGCAGCCAGGATGCGACAGGGGGGGGCCCCGGGTCATTC. This gives the protein CASSQDATGGGPGSF. V usage is TRBV4-2 and J usage is TRBJ2-7; 9 bases are a match to TRBD1. The CDR3 is 15 amino acids. Germline lookup yields CDR1 LGHNA and CDR2 YNFKEQ.

The chain recombines TRBV6-6 with TRBJ1-6, with 7 bases lining up with TRBD1. The CDR3 runs to 15 residues. V lost 5 bases and J lost 7; bases outside the gene matches: 8. Looked up from germline, CDR1 is MNHNY and CDR2 is SVGAGI (reference sequence). Written as DNA, the CDR3 is TGTGCCAGCAGTATATCCGGGACAGAGAATTCACCCCTCCACTTT. Its protein product is CASSISGTENSPLHF.

The chain combines TRBV10-3 with TRBJ1-6, with D possibly TRBD1 on 5 matching bases. CDR1 is ENHRY and CDR2 is SYGVKD in the germline V gene. The length of the CDR3 is 17 residues. Trimming took 0 bases from V and 3 from J, leaving 12 bases between them. CDR3 bases: TGTGCCATCAGTGAGTCGACAGACAGTTACTATAATTCACCCCTCCACTTT. Amino acid sequence: CAISESTDSYYNSPLHF.

The chain carries TRBV5-1 and TRBJ2-7; 8 bases align to TRBD2. There are 14 residues in the CDR3. Germline assignment: CDR1 SGHRS and CDR2 YFSETQ. V lost 4 bases, J lost 0 bases, and 3 bases stayed unmatched. The CDR3 nucleotides are TGCGCCAGCAGCGATCGGGGGGGCTCCTACGAGCAGTACTTC. Amino acid sequence: CASSDRGGSYEQYF.

This sequence joins TRBV15 and TRBJ1-4, with unresolved D. V lost 0 bases and J lost 6, with 14 bases in between. Germline V gene sequence: CDR1 LNHNV, CDR2 YYDKDF (reference sequence). CDR3 length: 16 amino acids. The CDR3 protein is CATSRELEWRDEKLFF. DNA for the CDR3: TGTGCCACCAGCAGAGAGCTAGAGTGGCGGGATGAAAAACTGTTTTTT.

The chain joins TRBV10-1 to TRBJ1-6, with TRBD1 as a possible D gene (5 bases). This CDR3 contains 14 residues. V was cut by 3 bases and J by 7 bases, with 10 bases left in between. CDR1 and CDR2 (germline): WNHNN, SYGVQD (reference sequence). CDR3 amino acids: CASSDGGKNSPLHF. CDR3 in DNA: TGCGCCAGCAGTGACGGGGGGAAGAATTCACCCCTCCACTTT.

This chain uses TRBV18 with TRBJ2-5; 9 nucleotides match TRBD1. The germline CDR1 and CDR2 sequences are KGHSH and LQKENI. The length of the CDR3 is 17 residues. J lost 4 bases, V lost 6 bases, and 15 bases had no gene match. CDR3 in DNA: TGTGCCAGCTCGCCTCTCTCGGGACAGGGAACAGGAGAGACCCAGTACTTC. Translated: CASSPLSGQGTGETQYF. The full variable domain, with the rest looked up from reference TRBV18 and TRBJ2-5, is NAGVMQNPRHLVRRRGQEARLRCSPMKGHSHVYWYRQLPEEGLKFMVYLQKENIIDESGMPKERFSAEFPKEGPSILRIQQVVRGDSAAYFCASSPLSGQGTGETQYFGPGTRLLVL.

The chain is built from TRBV12-5 and TRBJ1-1, with 8 bases matching TRBD1. The CDR3 spans 13 residues. Trimming cost V 5 bases and J 4 bases; bases outside gene matches: 3. In germline, CDR1 is LGHNT, CDR2 FRNRAP. The CDR3, as DNA: TGTGCTAGTGGTGGACAGGGAAGCACTGAAGCTTTCTTT. This sequence encodes CASGGQGSTEAFF.

This clone appeared a single time. This rearrangement joins TRBV5-5 to TRBJ1-2; D gene unclear. This CDR3 region has 14 residues. V was cut by 2 bases and J by 4 bases, with 12 bases left in between. Germline values: CDR1 SGHKS, CDR2 YYEKEE (reference sequence). CDR3 DNA: TGTGCCAGCAGCTTTGGTCGCGATCCCTATGGCTACACCTTC. As protein: CASSFGRDPYGYTF.

The chain couples TRBV7-2 to TRBJ1-3, with a weak D call TRBD1 (6 bases). CDR3 length equals 15 residues. CDR1 is SGHTA, CDR2 FQGNSA, per germline. V was cut by 5 bases and J by 5 bases, with 16 bases left in between. CDR3 amino acids: CASSESGAVRNTIYF. CDR3 coding DNA: TGTGCCAGCAGCGAATCAGGGGCGGTTCGAAACACCATATATTTT.

This sequence joins TRBV6-5 and TRBJ2-1, with a possible D match to TRBD2 (6 bases). V lost 6 bases and J 2 bases, leaving 11 bases between the germline ends. CDR3 size: 14 residues. CDR1 and CDR2 from the germline V gene are MNHEY and SVGAGI. This CDR3 is CASRRDPAYNEQFF. CDR3 DNA: TGTGCCAGCAGGCGGGACCCAGCCTACAATGAGCAGTTCTTC.